This TCR beta chain was sequenced for a study of T cells in Graves' hyperthyroidism and ophthalmopathy. The wider study: Peripheral blood was drawn at first diagnosis, prior to all treatment.

Template material for amplifying TCR beta CDR3 regions consisted of RNA transcripts. Primed by the HTBI set, a first-round RT-PCR was run on the TCR CDR3. One entry per CDR3 protein, called by TCRdb with MiXCR from the multiplex PCR reads. The top ten clones hold 9.2% of a sample with more than 300,000 distinct CDR3 sequences, over 10% of them seen once. The authors took PBMCs from 10 ml fresh peripheral blood. The CDR3 covers 12 residues. V was pared by 5 bases and J by 7 bases, with 4 bases of the junction left unmatched. Germline-derived CDR1 and CDR2 are SGHAT and FQDESV (reference sequence). Study outcomes and limitations: Most thyroid clonotypes expanded above 0.001 were also detected in blood. With a median lead of approximately six months before onset, the model predicted ophthalmopathy.

This clonotype was observed many times. Its antigen remains unidentified. The J gene is TRBJ1-1, the V gene TRBV11-1; 7 nucleotides line up with TRBD1. The sequence derives from a young woman with Graves' hyperthyroidism. Sequencing used blood. The DNA of the CDR3 is TGTGCCAGCAGCCGGGACAGCATTGAAGCTTTCTTT. This codes for CASSRDSIEAFF.